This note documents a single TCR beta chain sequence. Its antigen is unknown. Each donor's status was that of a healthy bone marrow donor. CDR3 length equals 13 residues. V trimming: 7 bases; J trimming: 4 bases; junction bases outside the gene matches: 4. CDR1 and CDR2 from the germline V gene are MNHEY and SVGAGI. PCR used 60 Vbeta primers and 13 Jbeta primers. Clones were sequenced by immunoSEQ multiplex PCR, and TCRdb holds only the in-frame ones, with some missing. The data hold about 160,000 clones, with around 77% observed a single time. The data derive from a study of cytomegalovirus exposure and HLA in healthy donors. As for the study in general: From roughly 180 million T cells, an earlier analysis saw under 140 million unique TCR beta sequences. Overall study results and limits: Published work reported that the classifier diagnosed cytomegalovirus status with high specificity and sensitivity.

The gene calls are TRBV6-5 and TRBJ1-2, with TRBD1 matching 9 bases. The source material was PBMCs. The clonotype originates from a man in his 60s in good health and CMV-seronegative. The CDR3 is CASKGTGPYGYTF. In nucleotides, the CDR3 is TGTGCCAGCAAAGGGACAGGGCCCTATGGCTACACCTTC.